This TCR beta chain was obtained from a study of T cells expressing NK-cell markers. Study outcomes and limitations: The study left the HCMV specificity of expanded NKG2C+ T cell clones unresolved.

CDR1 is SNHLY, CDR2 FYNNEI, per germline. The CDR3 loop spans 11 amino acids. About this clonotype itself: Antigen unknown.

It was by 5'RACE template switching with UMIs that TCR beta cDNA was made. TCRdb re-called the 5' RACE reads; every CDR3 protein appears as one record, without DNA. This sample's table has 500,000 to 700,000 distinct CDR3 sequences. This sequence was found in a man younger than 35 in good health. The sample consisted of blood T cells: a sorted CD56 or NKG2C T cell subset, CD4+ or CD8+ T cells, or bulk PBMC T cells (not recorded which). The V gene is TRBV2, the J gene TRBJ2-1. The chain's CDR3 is CASSFDKEGFF.